This TCR beta chain derives from a study of T cell responses to AZD1222 COVID-19 vaccine. Data came from immunoSEQ multiplex PCR; TCRdb stores just in-frame clones and leaves some out. The table shows some 90,000 clones, with about 88% occurring only once. General study results and limits: Only a handful of AZD1222 recipients, roughly six in all, had baseline seropositivity.

Deletions cut 1 base from V and 0 bases from J, with 6 bases between. The CDR3 sequence is 13 residues long. Germline V gene lookup returns CDR1 GTSNPN and CDR2 SVGIG (reference sequence). Note on this clone: What it binds is unknown.

The clonotype originates from an adult in good health. The gene calls are TRBV30 and TRBJ1-1, with unresolved D. The sequences come from peripheral blood, collected on day 0 of AZD1222 vaccination. DNA for the CDR3: TGTGCCTGGAGTGAAAGTTTGAACACTGAAGCTTTCTTT. Protein sequence: CAWSESLNTEAFF.